This T cell receptor beta chain came from a study of human T cells and chemical hapten exposure. The overall study: Read at 6 days, the patch tests placed 0.01% DPC on the upper back.

The CDR3 runs to 14 residues. Trimming removed 4 bases from V and 4 bases from J, with 13 bases in between. The germline CDR1 and CDR2 sequences are MNHNS and SASEGT. MiXCR, applied by TCRdb to the RACE reads, yields one record per CDR3 protein. Among tens of thousands of distinct CDR3 sequences, under 12% were seen once, and the ten largest hold around 2.2%. The time point: patch test 1, 2 weeks after DPC sensitization. Documented treatment: therapeutic diphenylcyclopropenone sensitization with weekly scalp DPC. Donors, patients with alopecia ranging from 18 to 70 years old and judged suitable for DPC, provided samples.

The chain is built from TRBV6-1 and TRBJ1-2; weak D call: TRBD1 (6 bases). The input for sequencing was whole blood, taken in connection with sensitization to the hapten diphenylcyclopropenone (DPC). The source is a man aged 35 to 55 with alopecia areata. Some clones in this sample may be carry-over from other donors' samples. In DNA, the CDR3 is TGTGCCAGCAGTGTCCAGGGGCCGACCTATGGCTACACCTTC. This sequence encodes CASSVQGPTYGYTF.